This is a list of T cell receptor beta chains from one sample in a study of cytomegalovirus exposure and HLA in healthy donors. The table came from immunoSEQ multiplex PCR; TCRdb's copy has only in-frame clones and leaves some out. Of about 160,000 clones listed, 75% to 85% are singletons. The material sequenced was PBMCs. The receptors come from a man aged 25 to 40 in good health and CMV-seronegative. The CDR3 runs from the conserved cysteine through the conserved F or W. The D gene is left open where the match is weak. Expanded clones are given a class, and other clones once, few, many or no size at all.

J | length | size | D | V | CDR3 | DNA
TRBJ2-7 | 17 | NA | TRBD2 | TRBV28 | CASSLSGLAVLFYEQYF | TGTGCCAGCAGTTTATCTGGCCTAGCGGTTCTTTTCTACGAGCAGTACTTC
TRBJ1-1 | 12 | NA | NA | TRBV30 | CAWSAEDTEAFF | TGTGCCTGGAGTGCCGAGGACACTGAAGCTTTCTTT
TRBJ1-1 | 16 | NA | NA | TRBV7-9 | CASSLGGQGRGTEAFF | TGTGCCAGCAGCTTAGGGGGCCAGGGGCGCGGAACTGAAGCTTTCTTT
TRBJ1-1 | 18 | NA | NA | TRBV28 | CASSLGPGGAEYGTEAFF | TGTGCCAGCAGTTTAGGGCCTGGAGGGGCTGAGTATGGGACTGAAGCTTTCTTT
TRBJ2-5 | 14 | NA | NA | TRBV29-1 | CSVEDGASQETQYF | TGCAGCGTTGAAGATGGGGCGTCCCAAGAGACCCAGTACTTC
TRBJ1-2 | 14 | NA | TRBD1 | TRBV28 | CASSLDRGPYGYTF | TGTGCCAGCAGCTTGGACAGGGGGCCCTATGGCTACACCTTC
TRBJ1-1 | 13 | few | NA | TRBV5-4 | CASSLTENTEAFF | TGTGCCAGCAGCCTGACAGAGAACACTGAAGCTTTCTTT
TRBJ2-1 | 15 | NA | TRBD2 | TRBV7-9 | CASSFKAGGYNEQFF | TGTGCCAGCAGCTTTAAAGCGGGAGGATACAATGAGCAGTTCTTC
TRBJ2-1 | 15 | once | TRBD2 | TRBV29-1 | CSTRGTSGSLNEQFF | TGCAGCACGAGAGGGACTAGCGGGAGTTTGAATGAGCAGTTCTTC
TRBJ1-2 | 13 | NA | TRBD1 | TRBV2 | CAARDSSPYGYTF | TGTGCCGCCAGGGACAGCTCCCCCTATGGCTACACCTTC
TRBJ2-2 | 14 | NA | NA | TRBV2 | CASTRLEGPRELFF | TGTGCCAGCACCCGATTGGAGGGTCCAAGGGAGCTGTTTTTT
TRBJ1-1 | 15 | NA | TRBD1 | TRBV6-5 | CASSPQGKGWTEAFF | TGTGCCAGCAGTCCACAGGGGAAAGGGTGGACTGAAGCTTTCTTT
TRBJ2-5 | 14 | NA | TRBD1 | TRBV5-1 | CASSLETGEETQYF | TGCGCCAGCAGCTTGGAGACAGGGGAAGAGACCCAGTACTTC
TRBJ1-2 | 14 | NA | TRBD1 | TRBV7-8 | CASSSLQGVGGYTF | TGTGCCAGCAGCTCATTACAGGGGGTCGGAGGCTACACCTTC
TRBJ1-2 | 13 | NA | NA | TRBV25-1 | CASSESHYYGYTF | TGTGCCAGCAGTGAAAGCCACTACTATGGCTACACCTTC
TRBJ2-2 | 16 | NA | TRBD2 | TRBV27 | CASSLTLAGGPGELFF | TGTGCCAGCAGTTTAACTCTAGCGGGAGGGCCCGGGGAGCTGTTTTTT
TRBJ2-2 | 15 | NA | TRBD1 | TRBV5-6 | CASSLGQGTTGELFF | TGTGCCAGCAGTTTAGGACAGGGAACCACCGGGGAGCTGTTTTTT
TRBJ2-5 | 17 | NA | TRBD2 | TRBV2 | CASSTNGLAGLQETQYF | TGTGCCAGCAGTACTAACGGACTAGCGGGGTTACAAGAGACCCAGTACTTC
TRBJ1-2 | 15 | NA | NA | TRBV27 | CASSLSSDSRYGYTF | TGTGCCAGCAGTTTATCCTCTGACAGCCGCTATGGCTACACCTTC
TRBJ1-1 | 15 | once | TRBD1 | TRBV7-8 | CASSLTGISNTEAFF | TGTGCCAGCAGTTTGACAGGGATTTCGAACACTGAAGCTTTCTTT
TRBJ1-1 | 15 | NA | TRBD1 | TRBV7-8 | CASSSWTGLNTEAFF | TGTGCCAGCAGCTCCTGGACAGGGTTGAACACTGAAGCTTTCTTT
TRBJ2-1 | 15 | NA | TRBD2 | TRBV30 | CAWSSSLAAYNEQFF | TGTGCCTGGAGTAGTTCACTAGCGGCCTACAATGAGCAGTTCTTC
TRBJ1-4 | 15 | NA | NA | TRBV11-2 | CASSSIPGTSEKLFF | TGTGCCAGCAGCTCGATCCCCGGGACAAGTGAAAAACTGTTTTTT
TRBJ2-5 | 13 | few | NA | TRBV30 | CAWVPRPGETQYF | TGTGCCTGGGTACCTAGACCCGGGGAGACCCAGTACTTC
TRBJ2-7 | 12 | NA | NA | TRBV5-6 | CASSLMKHEQYF | TGTGCCAGCAGCTTGATGAAGCACGAGCAGTACTTC
TRBJ1-1 | 12 | NA | NA | TRBV7-8 | CASSLAAGEAFF | TGTGCCAGCAGCTTAGCAGCAGGTGAAGCTTTCTTT
TRBJ2-7 | 18 | NA | TRBD1 | TRBV19 | CASSLQARKGQGTYEQYF | TGTGCCAGTAGTCTTCAAGCCCGTAAAGGACAGGGGACCTACGAGCAGTACTTC
TRBJ2-1 | 14 | NA | TRBD2 | TRBV18 | CASSPTSGVNEQFF | TGTGCCAGCTCACCCACTAGCGGGGTCAATGAGCAGTTCTTC
TRBJ1-5 | 14 | NA | NA | TRBV11-2 | CASSSDPVDQPQHF | TGTGCCAGCAGCTCAGACCCGGTGGATCAGCCCCAGCATTTT
TRBJ1-1 | 13 | NA | TRBD1 | TRBV28 | CASSSRDRSEAFF | TGTGCCAGCAGTTCCCGGGACAGATCTGAAGCTTTCTTT
TRBJ2-2 | 13 | NA | NA | TRBV28 | CASSSPPQGELFF | TGTGCCAGCAGTTCCCCCCCCCAGGGGGAGCTGTTTTTT
TRBJ2-1 | 15 | NA | TRBD1 | TRBV27 | CASSSPRQGIREQFF | TGTGCCAGCAGTTCGCCGCGACAGGGAATTAGGGAGCAGTTCTTC
TRBJ2-2 | 16 | NA | TRBD2 | TRBV27 | CASRKPGLAGPGELFF | TGTGCCAGCAGAAAACCGGGACTAGCGGGACCCGGGGAGCTGTTTTTT
TRBJ1-1 | 16 | NA | TRBD1 | TRBV6-1 | CASSERTGILNTEAFF | TGTGCCAGCAGTGAACGGACAGGTATTTTGAACACTGAAGCTTTCTTT
TRBJ1-1 | 14 | NA | NA | TRBV5-1 | CASSLEGGLTEAFF | TGCGCCAGCAGCTTGGAAGGGGGATTGACTGAAGCTTTCTTT
TRBJ1-1 | 15 | few | NA | TRBV29-1 | CSVLGVGGRNTEAFF | TGCAGCGTTTTGGGGGTTGGGGGCCGGAACACTGAAGCTTTCTTT
TRBJ1-2 | 15 | NA | NA | TRBV15 | CATSSGGEENYGYTF | TGTGCCACCAGCTCTGGGGGGGAGGAGAACTATGGCTACACCTTC
TRBJ1-1 | 13 | NA | NA | TRBV6-5 | CASSIRGNTEAFF | TGTGCCAGCAGTATCCGGGGGAACACTGAAGCTTTCTTT
TRBJ1-1 | 15 | NA | TRBD1 | TRBV27 | CASSLLQGAGTEAFF | TGTGCCAGCAGTCTTCTACAGGGGGCGGGGACTGAAGCTTTCTTT
TRBJ1-3 | 13 | NA | NA | TRBV10-3 | CAMVADSGNTIYF | TGTGCCATGGTGGCCGACTCTGGAAACACCATATATTTT
TRBJ1-1 | 15 | NA | NA | TRBV4-3 | CASSQTGQKNTEAFF | TGCGCCAGCAGCCAGACGGGACAAAAAAACACTGAAGCTTTCTTT
TRBJ1-1 | 13 | once | NA | TRBV5-1 | CASSLAGHTEAFF | TGCGCCAGCAGCTTGGCAGGGCACACTGAAGCTTTCTTT
TRBJ2-1 | 12 | NA | NA | TRBV5-1 | CASSLAFSEAFF | TGCGCCAGCAGCTTGGCCTTTTCGGAGGCGTTCTTC
TRBJ2-3 | 14 | once | TRBD2 | TRBV4-1 | CASSPAGDTDTQYF | TGCGCCAGCAGTCCGGCGGGGGACACAGATACGCAGTATTTT
TRBJ1-5 | 14 | NA | TRBD1 | TRBV27 | CASRDRYSNQPQHF | TGTGCCAGCAGGGACAGGTATAGCAATCAGCCCCAGCATTTT
TRBJ2-2 | 17 | NA | TRBD2 | TRBV19 | CASSTLSSGSRAGELFF | TGTGCCAGTAGTACCCTCTCTAGCGGGAGTAGGGCCGGGGAGCTGTTTTTT
TRBJ1-5 | 16 | NA | NA | TRBV6-1 | CASSEAGRGSNQPQHF | TGTGCCAGCAGTGAAGCTGGGAGGGGAAGCAATCAGCCCCAGCATTTT
TRBJ1-1 | 15 | few | NA | TRBV7-6 | CASSLRGGQNDEAFF | TGTGCCAGCAGCTTAAGGGGGGGGCAGAACGATGAAGCTTTCTTT
TRBJ1-4 | 16 | NA | NA | TRBV19 | CASSMTRAATNEKLFF | TGTGCCAGTAGTATGACCAGGGCTGCAACTAATGAAAAACTGTTTTTT
TRBJ2-7 | 14 | NA | TRBD1 | TRBV19 | CASNARQGMGEQYF | TGTGCCAGTAATGCCCGACAGGGGATGGGCGAGCAGTACTTC
TRBJ1-5 | 12 | NA | NA | TRBV28 | CASSGLNQPQHF | TGTGCCAGCAGTGGACTGAATCAGCCCCAGCATTTT
TRBJ1-5 | 14 | NA | NA | TRBV11-2 | CASSLERGNQPQHF | TGTGCCAGCAGCTTAGAACGGGGCAATCAGCCCCAGCATTTT